These 26 T cell receptor beta chains were all obtained from the same sample, sequenced in a study of shared clonotypes between healthy human individuals. TCRdb keeps only in-frame clones here, not all; method: immunoSEQ multiplex PCR. The sample yields about 2.4 million clones, roughly 93% seen once. Material for sequencing was naive CD4+ T cells from PBMCs. Subset noted: CD45RA+ positively selected. The receptors were gathered from a man between 18 and 29 years old in good health. Some clones in this sample may be carry-over from other donors' samples.

The CDR3: CASSLGTSGRAGSGELFF. CDR3 nucleotide sequence: TGTGCCAGCAGCCTAGGGACTAGCGGGAGGGCGGGTTCCGGGGAGCTGTTTTTT. The chain employs TRBV4-2 and TRBJ2-2, with 16 nucleotides matching TRBD2. Germline V gene lookup returns CDR1 LGHNA and CDR2 YNFKEQ. The CDR3 contains 18 residues. The ends lost 4 bases at V and 6 bases at J; junction bases unmatched: 8.

The chain couples TRBV28 to TRBJ1-1, with TRBD1 matching 7 bases. Germline V gene data show CDR1 as MDHEN and CDR2 as SYDVKM. The CDR3 length is 15 residues. CDR3 sequence (DNA): TGTGCAACCAACCAAGGAGGGGGCGCAAGCACTGAAGCTTTCTTT. It codes for CATNQGGGASTEAFF.

This chain connects TRBV6-1 to TRBJ1-5; D gene uncertain. The V and J ends lost 6 bases and 0 bases respectively, with 12 bases between them. The CDR3 contains 15 residues. Germline loops: CDR1 MNHNS, CDR2 SASEGT. The CDR3 loop is CASRGVRNSNQPQHF. The CDR3 nucleotides are TGTGCCAGCAGAGGAGTTAGAAATAGCAATCAGCCCCAGCATTTT.

This sequence joins TRBV28 and TRBJ2-5; D unresolved. Germline CDR1 and CDR2: MDHEN and SYDVKM. The CDR3 is 15 residues long. V lost 4 bases and J 2 bases, leaving 14 bases between the germline ends. The CDR3 DNA sequence: TGTGCCAGCAGTTGGGTAGGGCGAAGACAAGAGACCCAGTACTTC. Residues: CASSWVGRRQETQYF.

The CDR3, as DNA: TGTGCCAGCAGCTTAGCGCAATGGGGTGAGCAGTTCTTC. Amino acids: CASSLAQWGEQFF. V and J are TRBV7-9 and TRBJ2-1; D is unclear. Germline assignment: CDR1 SEHNR and CDR2 FQNEAQ (reference sequence). Trimming left V 0 bases short and J 9 bases short, with 9 bases between. The CDR3 loop spans 13 amino acids.

For the CDR3, the DNA is TGTGCCAGCAGCGCTATTGGGAGCAACGGGGAGCTGTTTTTT. Translating gives CASSAIGSNGELFF. This rearrangement joins TRBV5-4 to TRBJ2-2, with TRBD2 as a possible D gene (5 bases). V was pared by 4 bases and J by 7 bases, with 14 bases between. This CDR3 comprises 14 residues. Germline assignment: CDR1 SGHNT and CDR2 YYREEE (reference sequence).

The chain employs TRBV6-5 and TRBJ2-5; TRBD1 aligns across 7 bases. The assigned J gene may be wrong: the sequence end matches TRBJ2-7 better. CDR1 MNHEY and CDR2 SVGAGI come from the germline V gene. The CDR3 sequence is 13 residues long. CDR3 bases: TGTGCCAGCAAAAGGACAGGACCCTACGAGCAGTACTTC. This sequence encodes CASKRTGPYEQYF.

The gene calls are TRBV28 and TRBJ2-7, with D tentatively TRBD2 (5 bases). The germline V gene encodes CDR1 MDHEN and CDR2 SYDVKM. Trimming left V 8 bases short and J 4 bases short, with 12 bases between. The CDR3 contains 12 residues. CDR3 DNA: TGTGCCAGCGGGAGCCCCCCATACGAGCAGTACTTC. It is translated as CASGSPPYEQYF.

This rearrangement joins TRBV7-9 to TRBJ1-4, with D unclear. CDR1 is SEHNR, CDR2 FQNEAQ, per germline (reference sequence). Deletions cut 4 bases from V and 4 bases from J, with 13 bases between. The CDR3 has 15 residues. Here the CDR3 DNA reads TGTGCCAGCAGCTCTTACCGGGCCTTTAATGAAAAACTGTTTTTT. Its protein product is CASSSYRAFNEKLFF. Together with reference TRBV7-9 and TRBJ1-4, the CDR3 gives the full variable domain: DTGVSQNPRHKITKRGQNVTFRCDPISEHNRLYWYRQTLGQGPEFLTYFQNEAQLEKSRLLSDRFSAERPKGSFSTLEIQRTEQGDSAMYLCASSSYRAFNEKLFFGSGTQLSVL.

The rearrangement joins TRBV19 to TRBJ2-1, with D unresolved. Germline CDR1 LNHDA, CDR2 SQIVND (reference sequence). V was pared by 4 bases and J by 7 bases, with 14 bases between. This CDR3 is 14 amino acids long. The CDR3 protein is CASSRERVRNEQFF. The CDR3 DNA is TGTGCCAGTAGTAGGGAAAGGGTCAGGAATGAGCAGTTCTTC.

V gene TRBV27 combines with J gene TRBJ2-5; 8 bases match TRBD2. J was trimmed by 3 bases and V by 4 bases; bases with no gene match: 7. This CDR3 is built from 15 residues. CDR1 and CDR2 from the germline V gene are MNHEY and SMNVEV (reference sequence). The CDR3 sequence is CASSWLGTRKETQYF. The CDR3, as DNA: TGTGCCAGCAGTTGGTTAGGGACTAGAAAAGAGACCCAGTACTTC.

This chain connects TRBV6-5 to TRBJ1-1; D gene ambiguous. The germline gives CDR1 MNHEY, CDR2 SVGAGI. The length of the CDR3 is 13 residues. Trimming removed 6 bases from V and 5 bases from J, with 13 bases in between. The DNA of the CDR3 is TGTGCCAGCAGAACCCGAGGAAGGACTGAAGCTTTCTTT. This gives the protein CASRTRGRTEAFF.

V gene TRBV5-1 combines with J gene TRBJ2-7; 8 bases line up with TRBD1. V shed 2 bases and J 5 bases; nucleotides not matched to a gene: 9. The CDR3 sequence is 15 residues long. The germline V gene encodes CDR1 SGHRS and CDR2 YFSETQ. CDR3 residues: CASSFPGQGAHEQYF. Written as DNA, the CDR3 is TGCGCCAGCAGCTTTCCGGGGCAGGGGGCCCACGAGCAGTACTTC.

The chain is built from TRBV4-3 and TRBJ2-5; TRBD2 matches at 11 bases. CDR1 and CDR2 from the germline V gene are LGHNA and YSLEER. The CDR3 contains 16 residues. The ends lost 4 bases at V and 2 bases at J; junction bases unmatched: 6. The CDR3: CASSRGTSGHQETQYF. The DNA of the CDR3 is TGCGCCAGCAGCCGGGGGACTAGCGGACATCAAGAGACCCAGTACTTC.

On this clone itself: In the same sample, other DNA sequences code for this CDR3. The chain uses TRBV20-1 and TRBJ2-5, with D unclear. Trimming took 4 bases from V and 3 from J, leaving 0 bases between them. The CDR3 spans 9 residues. The germline V gene has CDR1 DFQATT and CDR2 SNEGSKA (reference sequence). The CDR3 spells CSAKETQYF. CDR3 coding DNA: TGCAGTGCTAAAGAGACCCAGTACTTC.

This rearrangement joins TRBV9 to TRBJ2-2; D is undetermined. This CDR3 contains 15 residues. CDR1 is SGDLS and CDR2 is YYNGEE in the germline V gene. With 4 bases removed from V and 0 bases from J, the gap between germline ends came to 10 bases. CDR3 in amino acids: CASSPRETNTGELFF. DNA of the CDR3: TGTGCCAGCAGCCCTCGAGAAACGAACACCGGGGAGCTGTTTTTT.

In its sample, this clone was seen once. The chain has TRBV28 and TRBJ2-1; 9 nucleotides align to TRBD2. Germline trimming cut 1 base from V and 9 bases from J; bases unmatched to any gene: 4. CDR3 length: 14 amino acids. Germline CDR1 reads MDHEN; CDR2 reads SYDVKM. CDR3 in DNA: TGTGCCAGCAGTTTATTAGCGGGAGTGGGTGAGCAGTTCTTC. This sequence encodes CASSLLAGVGEQFF.

This sequence joins TRBV2 and TRBJ1-2; no definite D call. Between the trimmed V and J ends, which lost 2 bases and 2 bases, there was a span of 3 bases. The CDR3 is 12 residues long. From germline, CDR1 is SNHLY and CDR2 FYNNEI. CDR3 sequence reads: CASSEPNYGYTF. The CDR3 DNA reads TGTGCCAGCAGTGAACCCAACTATGGCTACACCTTC.

The chain couples TRBV4-2 to TRBJ2-2; 9 bases are a match to TRBD2. J lost 3 bases, V lost 5 bases, and 7 bases had no gene match. The CDR3 extends over 16 amino acids. Germline CDR1 and CDR2: LGHNA and YNFKEQ. The CDR3 DNA follows: TGTGCCAGCAGCGTCCCGGGACTAGCAGACACCGGGGAGCTGTTTTTT. Its translation: CASSVPGLADTGELFF.

For this clone: Within the sample, other DNA sequences also encode this same CDR3. The J gene is TRBJ1-1, the V gene TRBV28; possible D gene TRBD1, 5 bases. Germline V gives CDR1 MDHEN, CDR2 SYDVKM. V was pared by 1 base and J by 1 base, with 7 bases between. CDR3 length: 14 residues. The CDR3 region has the DNA TGTGCCAGCAGTTTATTAGGGGAGAACACTGAAGCTTTCTTT. Protein sequence: CASSLLGENTEAFF. Looking up the rest from reference TRBV28 and TRBJ1-1 gives the full variable domain: DVKVTQSSRYLVKRTGEKVFLECVQDMDHENMFWYRQDPGLGLRLIYFSYDVKMKEKGDIPEGYSVSREKKERFSLILESASTNQTSMYLCASSLLGENTEAFFGQGTRLTVV.

The rearrangement joins TRBV6-5 to TRBJ2-1; no clear D. The germline CDR1 and CDR2 sequences are MNHEY and SVGAGI. The V end lost 10 bases, the J end lost 0 bases, and 16 bases lay between the germline ends. The CDR3 is 15 amino acids. The CDR3 DNA sequence: TGTGCCACCGCAACAAGGTTAAGCTCCTACAATGAGCAGTTCTTC. Translating it yields CATATRLSSYNEQFF.

The chain couples TRBV5-6 to TRBJ2-3; possibly TRBD2 for D (5 bases). The length of the CDR3 is 15 residues. Germline loops: CDR1 SGHDT, CDR2 YYEEEE. V was clipped by 7 bases and J by 2 bases, with 17 bases between them. CDR3 coding DNA: TGTGCCAGCGCTGTAAGGGCTAGCACCACAGATACGCAGTATTTT. This encodes CASAVRASTTDTQYF. The full variable domain, its missing parts supplied by reference TRBV5-6 and TRBJ2-3, is DAGVTQSPTHLIKTRGQQVTLRCSPKSGHDTVSWYQQALGQGPQFIFQYYEEEERQRGNFPDRFSGHQFPNYSSELNVNALLLGDSALYLCASAVRASTTDTQYFGPGTRLTVL.

The chain employs TRBV6-5 and TRBJ1-6, with 9 bases aligning to TRBD1. V trimming: 4 bases; J trimming: 13 bases; junction bases outside the gene matches: 8. Looked up from germline, CDR1 is MNHEY and CDR2 is SVGAGI. The CDR3 runs 14 residues. The CDR3 DNA sequence: TGTGCCAGCAGTTTTAGGGACAGGGAGTTGCCCCTCCACTTT. It encodes CASSFRDRELPLHF.

The rearrangement uses TRBV7-2 and TRBJ2-7; a possible D gene is TRBD1 (6 bases). Trimming left V 2 bases short and J 3 bases short, with 14 bases between. Germline values: CDR1 SGHTA, CDR2 FQGNSA. The CDR3 is 15 amino acids. CDR3 nucleotide sequence: TGTGCCAGCAGCTTACTCGCAGGGGTAGGCTACGAGCAGTACTTC. Its protein product is CASSLLAGVGYEQYF.

This sequence joins TRBV7-2 and TRBJ1-1; 7 bases line up with TRBD1. The germline V gene has CDR1 SGHTA and CDR2 FQGNSA. The CDR3 is made up of 13 amino acids. J was trimmed by 5 bases and V by 3 bases; bases with no gene match: 3. This chain's CDR3 is CASSFTGETEAFF. The CDR3, as DNA: TGTGCCAGCAGCTTCACAGGGGAAACTGAAGCTTTCTTT.

As regards this clone: A much larger clone is a single base away; this may be a read error. This chain joins TRBV5-4 and TRBJ2-5; 8 bases match TRBD1. Trimming cost V 4 bases and J 1 base; bases outside gene matches: 3. The germline gives CDR1 SGHNT, CDR2 YYREEE (reference sequence). This CDR3 contains 14 residues. The CDR3, as DNA: TGTGCCAGCAGCATCGGACAGGGCCAAGAGACCCAGTACTTC. Its protein is CASSIGQGQETQYF.